This T cell receptor (beta chain) was retrieved from a study of Ad26.COV2.S vaccination and SARS-CoV-2 variants. V dropped 4 bases and J dropped 0 bases, with 10 bases sitting between them. This CDR3 has 15 residues. Germline V gene data show CDR1 as SGHDT and CDR2 as YYEEEE. The method was immunoSEQ multiplex PCR; TCRdb's version includes in-frame clones alone and lacks a portion of them. The sample carries about 280,000 clones, about 89% recorded once. Treatment reported: 19 received Ad26.COV2.S at low or high dose, single or two shots; about 5 received placebo; per-sample allocation not given. The study sampled participants on day 63 after the first vaccine or placebo injection.

The material sequenced was peripheral blood, taken in a trial of Ad26.COV2.S vaccine versus placebo. The chain joins TRBV5-6 to TRBJ2-2, with D hard to call. The TCR originated in a person aged 18 to 59 who received the Ad26.COV2.S COVID-19 vaccine or a placebo. The CDR3 DNA follows: TGTGCCAGCAGCCCCTACGCACCGAACACCGGGGAGCTGTTTTTT. Translating it yields CASSPYAPNTGELFF.